Listed here is a single T cell receptor beta chain. Its antigen remains unidentified. This entry belongs to a study of T cell responses to AZD1222 COVID-19 vaccine. Clones were sequenced by immunoSEQ multiplex PCR, and TCRdb holds only the in-frame ones, with some missing. The table has more than 120,000 clones, 88% seen once. Study-wide findings and caveats: Females made up more of the donors, who were largely white British, and clonal diversity may have come out too low. When two AZD1222 doses had been given, Spike-specific TCR breadth and depth rose.

V lost 4 bases to trimming and J lost 6 bases, with 13 bases between them. The CDR3 runs to 14 residues. Germline V gene sequence: CDR1 MNHEY, CDR2 SVGAGI. Sequencing used peripheral blood, obtained 28 days after the second dose of the MenACWY control vaccine. The sequence came from an adult who received the MenACWY meningococcal vaccine as a control. The J gene is TRBJ1-5, the V gene TRBV6-5; D possibly corresponds to TRBD1 (5 bases). CDR3 loop: CASSSAVGGQPQHF. The CDR3 coding sequence is TGTGCCAGCAGTTCCGCCGTGGGGGGTCAGCCCCAGCATTTT.